This T cell receptor beta chain was identified during a study of T cell clonality in common variable immunodeficiency. General study findings and limits: Fewer deletions and N-nucleotide insertions were reportedly seen in common variable immunodeficiency TCR beta sequences.

The CDR3 has 15 amino acids. Losses at the gene ends were 2 bases for V and 2 bases for J; bases not matched to a gene: 4. CDR1 is SGHDT and CDR2 is YYEEEE in the germline V gene. This clone was observed a handful of times. Its antigen is unidentified. The read halts 3 residues ahead of the CDR3 end, with the missing end drawn from the germline J gene. Assay used: immunoSEQ multiplex PCR; TCRdb lists only in-frame clones, some missing. The sample holds over 30,000 clones, and no clone turns up only once. The genes are TRBV5-6 and TRBJ1-2; 9 nucleotides agree with TRBD1. Sequencing input: peripheral blood mononuclear cells. This receptor was identified in a human donor with common variable immunodeficiency. CDR3 DNA (partial): TGTGCCAGCAGCTTACAGGGGGCGGCGAACTATGGC. It is translated as CASSLQGAANYG. The entire CDR3 protein reads CASSLQGAANYGYTF.